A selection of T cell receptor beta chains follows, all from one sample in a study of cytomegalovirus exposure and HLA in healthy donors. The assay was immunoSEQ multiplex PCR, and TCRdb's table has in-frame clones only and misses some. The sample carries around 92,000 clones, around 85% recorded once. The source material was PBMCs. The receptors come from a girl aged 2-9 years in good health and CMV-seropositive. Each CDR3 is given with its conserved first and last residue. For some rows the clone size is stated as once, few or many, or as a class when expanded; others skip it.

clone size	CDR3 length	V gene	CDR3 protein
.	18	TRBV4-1	CASSPFDWAGESTDTQYF
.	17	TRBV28	CASSSPGFALGDQPQHF
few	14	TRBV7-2	CASSTGFSNQPQHF
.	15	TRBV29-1	CSVAYVGTSPDTQYF
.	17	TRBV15	CATSRGWGRESFNEQFF
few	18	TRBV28	CASSYIGGRSGDYNEQFF
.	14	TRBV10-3	CAISDDRDNTEAFF
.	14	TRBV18	CASSPQDAGVWLYF
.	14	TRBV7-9	CASRETSGLGELFF
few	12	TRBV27	CASGGGSETQYF
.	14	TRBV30	CAWYSKLNTGELFF
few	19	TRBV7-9	CSSSFSFGVYGGVDQPQHF
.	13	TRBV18	CASSQGQNYGYTF
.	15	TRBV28	CASSTPGTGSHEQYF
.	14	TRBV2	CASRPGLASYEQYF
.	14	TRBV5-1	CASGLAAASYEQYF
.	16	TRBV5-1	CASSGTTGRSGNTIYF
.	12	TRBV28	CASSSLPDEQYF
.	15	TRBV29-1	CSVESPLAGYNEQFF
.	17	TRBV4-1	CASSQDLLSAGGDTQYF
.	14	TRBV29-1	CSRNRRQEDQPQHF
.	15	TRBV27	CASLTDRVGNTEAFF
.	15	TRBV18	CASSLHWGPQETQYF
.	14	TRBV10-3	CAISGPGLNQPQHF
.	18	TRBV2	CASLGVDRGGPGANVLTF
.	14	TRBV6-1	CASSLAGRNQPQHF
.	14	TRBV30	CAWNSGVRNQPQHF
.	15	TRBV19	CASSLADSSYNEQFF
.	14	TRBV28	CASSLYQGVQPQHF
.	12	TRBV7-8	CASSHGVDEQFF
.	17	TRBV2	CASSFGDRGYSNQPQHF
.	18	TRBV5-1	CASSRLWTGYSGANVLTF
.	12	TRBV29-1	CSVVQVNTEAFF
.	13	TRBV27	CASSKTLNTEAFF
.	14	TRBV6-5	CASSATEKQFEAFF
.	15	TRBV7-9	CASSWTSGNTDTQYF
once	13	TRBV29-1	CRAEAGDGNTQYF
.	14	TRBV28	CASSLWGDTYGYTF
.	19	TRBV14	CASSQVGLAGGSFPYEQYF
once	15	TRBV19	CASSPLRGSYNEQFF
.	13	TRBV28	CASSSRTYNEQFF
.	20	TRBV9	CASSVDRMLWDKNFNYGYTF
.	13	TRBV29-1	CSVVVGGTDTQYF
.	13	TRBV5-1	CASSYSQGVEQYF